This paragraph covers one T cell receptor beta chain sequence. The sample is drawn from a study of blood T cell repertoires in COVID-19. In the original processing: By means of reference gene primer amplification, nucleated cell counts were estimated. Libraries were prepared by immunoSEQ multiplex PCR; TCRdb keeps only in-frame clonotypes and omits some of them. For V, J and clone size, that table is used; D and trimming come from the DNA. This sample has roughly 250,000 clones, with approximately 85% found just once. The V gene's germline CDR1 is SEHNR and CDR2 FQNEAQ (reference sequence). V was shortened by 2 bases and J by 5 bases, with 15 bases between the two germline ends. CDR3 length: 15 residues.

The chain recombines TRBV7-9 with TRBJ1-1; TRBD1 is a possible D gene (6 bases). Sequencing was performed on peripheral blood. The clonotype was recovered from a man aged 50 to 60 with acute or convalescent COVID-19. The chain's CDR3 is CASSLKTRGRTEAFF. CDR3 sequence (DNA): TGTGCCAGCAGCTTAAAAACCAGGGGTAGGACTGAAGCTTTCTTT.